This T cell receptor (beta chain) was captured in a study of PD-1 blockade in mismatch repair-deficient tumors. Findings and limits, study-wide: Tumor-resident clones, often absent from pretreatment blood, expanded after pembrolizumab and then contracted.

Concerning this clone itself: Its antigen remains unidentified.

The TCR-sequenced patients were a few responders to pembrolizumab. This table comes from immunoSEQ multiplex PCR, and its TCRdb copy is limited to in-frame clones, with some not included. The sample has 30,000 to 45,000 clones; approximately 88% are singletons. The CDR3 runs 17 residues. V gave up 1 base and J gave up 0 bases; unmatched junction bases: 5. In germline, CDR1 is ENHRY, CDR2 SYGVKD. The sample consisted of PBMCs, taken roughly 39 weeks after starting pembrolizumab. V usage is TRBV10-3 and J usage is TRBJ2-5; 10 positions agree with TRBD2. The sequence derives from an adult with mismatch repair-deficient cancer. The CDR3 sequence: CAISEYGLAGDQETQYF. The DNA for the CDR3 is TGTGCCATCAGTGAGTACGGTCTAGCGGGGGACCAAGAGACCCAGTACTTC.